A selection of T cell receptor beta chains follows, all from one sample in a study of T-cell reconstitution after alpha-beta-depleted transplantation in children. From the PCR reads, TCRdb called clonotypes with MiXCR, one entry per CDR3 protein. Among about 360,000 distinct CDR3 sequences, approximately 12% were seen once, and the ten largest hold about 4.5%. The input for sequencing was PBMCs, taken from the stem cell graft. All receptors come from a human donor who donated a stem cell graft to a child with Fanconi anemia. The CDR3 runs from the conserved cysteine through the conserved F or W. The D gene is left open where the match is weak. Clone size is shown for a subset of rows, as once, few, many or a class of expanded clone.

d_gene,v_gene,j_gene,abundance,CDR3aa,CDR3nt
NA,TRBV20-1,TRBJ2-1,NA,CSGLGSYNEQFF,TGCAGTGGACTGGGGTCCTACAATGAGCAGTTCTTC
NA,TRBV20-1,TRBJ1-3,NA,CSARDGGRTGNTIYF,TGCAGTGCTAGAGATGGTGGACGGACTGGAAACACCATATATTTT
TRBD2,TRBV20-1,TRBJ2-1,NA,CSGAGRRGGDEQFF,TGCAGTGGGGCGGGAAGGCGGGGGGGCGATGAGCAGTTCTTC
NA,TRBV7-2,TRBJ2-7,NA,CASSLDPQSSYEQYF,TGTGCCAGCAGCTTAGATCCGCAGAGCTCCTACGAGCAGTACTTC
TRBD1,TRBV7-2,TRBJ1-2,many,CASSSGQNYGYTF,TGTGCCAGCAGTTCGGGACAGAACTATGGCTACACCTTC
TRBD2,TRBV13,TRBJ2-1,NA,CASSLSPGGLSEQFF,TGTGCCAGCAGCTTAAGTCCGGGAGGCCTGAGTGAGCAGTTCTTC
TRBD1,TRBV28,TRBJ2-1,few,CASSKYQGVGGYNEQFF,TGTGCCAGCAGCAAATACCAGGGGGTAGGGGGTTACAATGAGCAGTTCTTC
NA,TRBV3-1,TRBJ2-7,few,CASSQWTAKTYEQYF,TGTGCCAGCAGCCAGTGGACGGCAAAAACCTACGAGCAGTACTTC
TRBD1,TRBV11-2,TRBJ1-3,once,CASSLNRGPGNTIYF,TGTGCCAGCAGCTTAAACAGGGGTCCTGGAAACACCATATATTTT
NA,TRBV12-3/TRBV12-4,TRBJ1-2,few,CASSPYQGTEGYTF,TGTGCCAGCAGTCCCTACCAGGGAACGGAAGGCTACACCTTC
TRBD1,TRBV12-3/TRBV12-4,TRBJ1-2,few,CASGNWDRVHGYTF,TGTGCCAGCGGGAATTGGGACAGGGTACATGGCTACACCTTC
NA,TRBV7-6,TRBJ2-3,many,CASSLGGPNTQYF,TGTGCCAGCAGCTTAGGGGGCCCAAATACGCAGTATTTT
NA,TRBV7-9,TRBJ1-2,NA,CASSLDTTTNYGYTF,TGTGCCAGCAGCTTAGACACGACTACTAACTATGGCTACACCTTC
NA,TRBV5-2,TRBJ1-1,NA,CAMGPRLRNTEAFF,TGTGCCATGGGCCCCCGGCTCCGGAACACTGAAGCTTTCTTT
NA,TRBV12-5,TRBJ2-5,few,CASGPGLWETQYF,TGTGCTAGTGGACCGGGACTGTGGGAGACCCAGTACTTC
NA,TRBV29-1,TRBJ1-2,NA,CSVEFTRGSNYGYTF,TGCAGCGTTGAATTCACGCGGGGGTCGAACTATGGCTACACCTTC
NA,TRBV12-3/TRBV12-4,TRBJ2-3,many,CASSQITDTQYF,TGTGCCAGCAGCCAAATCACAGATACGCAGTATTTT
NA,TRBV5-1,TRBJ1-4,few,CASSLKGGEEKLFF,TGCGCCAGCAGCTTGAAGGGAGGCGAAGAAAAACTGTTTTTT
NA,TRBV7-9,TRBJ2-7,few,CASSPRGMADEQYF,TGTGCCAGCAGCCCCCGCGGGATGGCTGACGAGCAGTACTTC
TRBD1,TRBV6-7,TRBJ2-3,NA,CASCLLGAQGAGTDTQYF,TGTGCCAGCTGTCTACTCGGCGCCCAGGGGGCAGGCACAGATACGCAGTATTTT
TRBD1,TRBV11-2,TRBJ2-3,few,CASSLHQTGEGDTQYF,TGTGCCAGCAGCTTACATCAGACAGGGGAAGGGGATACGCAGTATTTT
TRBD1,TRBV7-2,TRBJ1-4,NA,CASSLKGQRNEKLFF,TGTGCCAGCAGCTTAAAGGGACAGAGGAATGAAAAACTGTTTTTT
NA,TRBV27,TRBJ1-2,NA,CASSFLDSTYGYTF,TGTGCCAGCAGTTTCTTGGACAGTACTTATGGCTACACCTTC
NA,TRBV12-3/TRBV12-4,TRBJ1-3,many,CASRSSGTGNTIYF,TGTGCCAGCAGGTCGTCTGGGACCGGAAACACCATATATTTT
NA,TRBV6-1,TRBJ1-1,many,CASRIQVNTEAFF,TGTGCCAGCAGGATACAAGTGAACACTGAAGCTTTCTTT
NA,TRBV7-9,TRBJ1-1,many,CASSLDQNTEAFF,TGTGCCAGCAGCTTAGATCAGAACACTGAAGCTTTCTTT
TRBD1,TRBV15,TRBJ1-1,few,CATSRDRGFTEAFF,TGTGCCACCAGCAGAGACAGGGGGTTCACTGAAGCTTTCTTT
TRBD1,TRBV18,TRBJ2-3,once,CASSPPTGRDTQYF,TGTGCCAGCTCACCACCGACAGGGCGGGATACGCAGTATTTT
NA,TRBV13,TRBJ2-3,NA,CASSYYSGDTQYF,TGTGCCAGCAGCTATTACTCAGGGGATACGCAGTATTTT
NA,TRBV12-3/TRBV12-4,TRBJ2-1,NA,CASSSDTLPHNEQFF,TGTGCCAGCAGTTCAGACACCCTCCCCCACAATGAGCAGTTCTTC
TRBD1,TRBV7-9,TRBJ1-5,NA,CASSAGTGESNQPQHF,TGTGCCAGCAGCGCGGGGACAGGGGAAAGCAATCAGCCCCAGCATTTT
TRBD1,TRBV7-9,TRBJ1-2,many,CASSPTGDYGYTF,TGTGCCAGCAGCCCAACAGGGGACTATGGCTACACCTTC
NA,TRBV3-1,TRBJ1-1,NA,CACTRRVNTEAFF,TGTGCCTGCACCCGTCGAGTGAACACTGAAGCTTTCTTT
TRBD2,TRBV20-1,TRBJ2-5,few,CSASSGKYYQETQYF,TGCAGTGCTTCCAGCGGGAAGTACTATCAAGAGACCCAGTACTTC
NA,TRBV5-6,TRBJ1-6,many,CASSSQGRNSPLHF,TGTGCCAGCAGCTCTCAGGGAAGGAATTCACCCCTCCACTTT
NA,TRBV20-1,TRBJ2-7,many,CSAPDPRSAYEQYF,TGCAGTGCCCCTGACCCCCGGTCCGCATACGAGCAGTACTTC
TRBD1,TRBV3-1,TRBJ2-1,many,CASSQDQGEQSF,TGTGCCAGCAGCCAAGATCAGGGGGAGCAGAGCTTC
TRBD1,TRBV9,TRBJ1-1,many,CASSLGGDGTEAFF,TGTGCCAGCAGCTTAGGGGGCGATGGCACTGAAGCTTTCTTT
TRBD1,TRBV5-6,TRBJ2-1,NA,CASSHGTALHEQFF,TGTGCCAGCAGCCACGGGACAGCCCTTCATGAGCAGTTCTTC
NA,TRBV12-3/TRBV12-4,TRBJ1-2,few,CASRGAGTAGSYGYTF,TGTGCCAGCAGGGGGGCCGGGACGGCGGGGAGCTATGGCTACACCTTC
TRBD1,TRBV5-1,TRBJ1-5,NA,CASSWTGDSNQPQHF,TGCGCCAGCAGCTGGACAGGGGATAGCAATCAGCCCCAGCATTTT
NA,TRBV12-3/TRBV12-4,TRBJ1-5,NA,CASTKAGEGDQPQHF,TGTGCCAGCACCAAAGCTGGGGAGGGAGATCAGCCCCAGCATTTT
NA,TRBV29-1,TRBJ1-1,few,CSVGQGRGAFF,TGCAGCGTTGGGCAGGGGCGGGGAGCTTTCTTT
NA,TRBV5-1,TRBJ2-2,many,CASSHDGYTGELFF,TGCGCCAGCTCTCACGACGGTTACACCGGGGAGCTGTTTTTT
NA,TRBV2,TRBJ2-7,many,CASGGDSYEQYF,TGTGCCAGCGGGGGGGACAGCTACGAGCAGTACTTC
NA,TRBV28,TRBJ1-5,many,CASSLGRAASNQPQHF,TGTGCCAGCAGTTTAGGTCGGGCAGCAAGCAATCAGCCCCAGCATTTT
NA,TRBV10-3,TRBJ2-7,NA,CAIRGGLSYEQYF,TGTGCCATCCGGGGAGGTCTCTCCTACGAGCAGTACTTC
NA,TRBV5-1,TRBJ1-1,few,CASSLQAPNTEAFF,TGCGCCAGCAGCTTGCAGGCCCCGAACACTGAAGCTTTCTTT
TRBD1,TRBV25-1,TRBJ1-2,many,CASSRGNYGYTF,TGTGCCAGCAGCAGGGGGAACTATGGCTACACCTTC
NA,TRBV18,TRBJ1-2,once,CASSPDRTSYGYTF,TGTGCCAGCTCCCCAGACAGAACCAGCTATGGCTACACCTTC
TRBD1,TRBV11-2,TRBJ2-2,many,CASSFHLLGTATGELFF,TGTGCCAGCAGCTTCCATCTGTTGGGGACAGCCACCGGGGAGCTGTTTTTT
TRBD1,TRBV18,TRBJ1-1,few,CASSPPSRDRGTEAFF,TGTGCCAGCTCACCGCCCTCCCGGGACAGGGGCACTGAAGCTTTCTTT
NA,TRBV7-6,TRBJ1-3,many,CASSLSGSGNTIYF,TGTGCCAGCAGCTTATCAGGATCTGGAAACACCATATATTTT